The sequence of this T cell receptor (beta chain) was determined in a study of vaccination and CD4 T cells after COVID-19. Noted treatment: approximately 9-day PBMC culture with coronavirus spike peptide pools or control peptides (ViraFEST assay). In the case of this clonotype: What it recognizes is unknown.

Germline loops: CDR1 DFQATT, CDR2 SNEGSKA (reference sequence). This CDR3 is built from 15 residues. V was clipped by 1 base and J by 4 bases, with 11 bases between them. At the Johns Hopkins FTIC core, DNA taken from cultured CD4+ T cells was sequenced by way of the Oncomine TCR Beta short-read assay. TCRdb used MiXCR to reprocess the PCR reads, holding one entry per CDR3 protein. The data contain 25,000 to 30,000 distinct CDR3 sequences, about 50% of them singletons. The clonotype was recovered from a human donor who received a COVID-19 vaccine. This chain joins TRBV20-1 and TRBJ1-6; D is ambiguous. The sample consisted of CD4+ T cells from blood, cultured in vitro, taken before SARS-CoV-2 vaccination. In nucleotides, the CDR3 is TGCAGTGCTAGAGCCCGGCGGGCATATAATTCACCCCTCCACTTT. It encodes CSARARRAYNSPLHF.